This paragraph reports one T cell receptor beta chain. Per the authors' pipeline: Reference gene primer amplification in the assay estimated nucleated cell counts. Assay used: immunoSEQ multiplex PCR; TCRdb lists only in-frame clones, some missing. V, J and clone size are taken as reported in that table, and D and trimming were inferred from the DNA itself. The sample records tens of thousands of clones, 91% being singletons. The germline V and J ends were trimmed by 5 bases and 5 bases, with 10 bases remaining between them. From germline, CDR1 is MNHEY and CDR2 SVGAGI. The CDR3 contains 13 residues. The data derive from a study of blood T cell repertoires in COVID-19. Study as a whole: The United States, Italy and Spain supplied acute and convalescent COVID-19 samples.

Input material: peripheral blood. This TCR was sampled from a human donor with active COVID-19. The donor label of this sample is uncertain. The chain joins TRBV6-5 to TRBJ2-1; D perhaps matches TRBD1 (6 bases). CDR3 coding DNA: TGTGCCAGCAGTATGGGGGCGAACAATGAGCAGTTCTTC. Protein product: CASSMGANNEQFF.